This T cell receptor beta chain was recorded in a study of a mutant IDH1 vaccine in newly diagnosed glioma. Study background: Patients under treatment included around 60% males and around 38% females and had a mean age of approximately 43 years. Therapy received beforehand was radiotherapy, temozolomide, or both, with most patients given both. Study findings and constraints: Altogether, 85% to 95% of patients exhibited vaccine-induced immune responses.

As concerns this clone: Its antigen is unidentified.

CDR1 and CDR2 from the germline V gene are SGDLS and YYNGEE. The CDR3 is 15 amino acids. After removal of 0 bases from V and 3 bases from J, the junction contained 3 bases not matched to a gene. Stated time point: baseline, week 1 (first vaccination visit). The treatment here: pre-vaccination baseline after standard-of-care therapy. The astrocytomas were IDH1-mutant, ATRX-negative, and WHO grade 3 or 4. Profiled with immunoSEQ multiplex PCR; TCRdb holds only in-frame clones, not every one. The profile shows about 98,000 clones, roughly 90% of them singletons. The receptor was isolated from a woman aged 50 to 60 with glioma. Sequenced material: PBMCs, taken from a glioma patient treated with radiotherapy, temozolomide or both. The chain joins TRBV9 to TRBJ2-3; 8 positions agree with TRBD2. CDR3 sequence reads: CASSVAGGPTDTQYF. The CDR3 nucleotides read TGTGCCAGCAGCGTAGCGGGAGGGCCGACAGATACGCAGTATTTT.